These T cell receptor beta chains were read from a single sample in a study of cytomegalovirus exposure and HLA in healthy donors. Data came from immunoSEQ multiplex PCR; TCRdb stores just in-frame clones and leaves some out. The sample includes tens of thousands of clones, approximately 84% of them seen just once. The sequenced sample was PBMCs. Receptor source: a woman between 18 and 29 years old in good health and CMV-seropositive. Both conserved end residues are part of each CDR3. Each record gives: CDR3 protein, CDR3 DNA, V gene, clone size, D gene, J gene. D genes are given only for firm matches. A clone size is listed for some rows: how often the clone was seen (once, few, many), or a class if it is expanded.

CDR3aa: CASSPKPGLGIADTQYF
CDR3nt: TGTGCCAGCAGCCCTAAGCCGGGGTTAGGTATTGCAGATACGCAGTATTTT
v_gene: TRBV11-3
abundance: .
d_gene: .
j_gene: TRBJ2-3

CDR3aa: CASSPETGERGYTF
CDR3nt: TGTGCCAGCAGTCCCGAAACAGGGGAGAGGGGCTACACCTTC
v_gene: TRBV27
abundance: .
d_gene: TRBD1
j_gene: TRBJ1-2

CDR3aa: CASSLDTQGNNSPLHF
CDR3nt: TGTGCCAGCAGCTTAGACACTCAGGGGAATAATTCACCCCTCCACTTT
v_gene: TRBV9
abundance: .
d_gene: .
j_gene: TRBJ1-6

CDR3aa: CASSGTGGLYGYTF
CDR3nt: TGTGCCAGCAGTGGGACAGGGGGCCTCTATGGCTACACCTTC
v_gene: TRBV6-1
abundance: .
d_gene: TRBD1
j_gene: TRBJ1-2

CDR3aa: CASRSTGMDYGYTF
CDR3nt: TGCGCCAGCCGTTCGACAGGGATGGACTATGGCTACACCTTC
v_gene: TRBV5-1
abundance: .
d_gene: TRBD1
j_gene: TRBJ1-2

CDR3aa: CASSQDGYGGTGTGELFF
CDR3nt: TGTGCCAGCAGCCAAGATGGGTATGGGGGGACGGGCACCGGGGAGCTGTTTTTT
v_gene: TRBV4-2
abundance: .
d_gene: .
j_gene: TRBJ2-2

CDR3aa: CASSAGRYGYTF
CDR3nt: TGTGCCAGCAGCGCGGGAAGGTATGGCTACACCTTC
v_gene: TRBV13
abundance: .
d_gene: .
j_gene: TRBJ1-2

CDR3aa: CASSPGEKGYTF
CDR3nt: TGTGCCAGCAGCCCAGGGGAGAAAGGCTACACCTTC
v_gene: TRBV7-2
abundance: .
d_gene: .
j_gene: TRBJ1-2

CDR3aa: CSVQWTGSYNSPLHF
CDR3nt: TGCAGCGTACAATGGACAGGGTCCTATAATTCACCCCTCCACTTT
v_gene: TRBV29-1
abundance: .
d_gene: TRBD1
j_gene: TRBJ1-6

CDR3aa: CASSPRGQAYGNTIYF
CDR3nt: TGTGCCAGCAGTCCACGGGGACAGGCTTATGGAAACACCATATATTTT
v_gene: TRBV27
abundance: .
d_gene: TRBD1
j_gene: TRBJ1-3

CDR3aa: CASSGGGQGKNIQYF
CDR3nt: TGTGCCAGCAGCGGCGGAGGGCAGGGAAAAAACATTCAGTACTTC
v_gene: TRBV9
abundance: .
d_gene: .
j_gene: TRBJ2-4

CDR3aa: CASSLGVTGELFF
CDR3nt: TGTGCCAGCAGCTTGGGTGTAACCGGGGAGCTGTTTTTT
v_gene: TRBV5-4
abundance: few
d_gene: .
j_gene: TRBJ2-2

CDR3aa: CASSLASTTLADTQYF
CDR3nt: TGTGCCAGCAGCTTAGCGTCGACTACCCTGGCAGATACGCAGTATTTT
v_gene: TRBV7-6
abundance: .
d_gene: .
j_gene: TRBJ2-3

CDR3aa: CASSWDLGKTQYF
CDR3nt: TGTGCCAGCAGTTGGGACTTAGGAAAGACCCAGTACTTC
v_gene: TRBV27
abundance: .
d_gene: .
j_gene: TRBJ2-5

CDR3aa: CASSGRTALDEQYF
CDR3nt: TGTGCCAGCAGTGGTCGGACAGCTCTCGACGAGCAGTACTTC
v_gene: TRBV6-1
abundance: .
d_gene: .
j_gene: TRBJ2-7

CDR3aa: CASSFGQVDNEQFF
CDR3nt: TGCGCCAGCAGCTTCGGACAGGTTGACAATGAGCAGTTCTTC
v_gene: TRBV5-1
abundance: .
d_gene: TRBD1
j_gene: TRBJ2-1

CDR3aa: CASSLALRDYEQYF
CDR3nt: TGTGCCAGCAGCTTAGCGCTGCGAGACTACGAGCAGTACTTC
v_gene: TRBV7-9
abundance: .
d_gene: .
j_gene: TRBJ2-7

CDR3aa: CSVSGTSGSTDTQYF
CDR3nt: TGCAGCGTCTCCGGGACTAGCGGGAGCACAGATACGCAGTATTTT
v_gene: TRBV29-1
abundance: few
d_gene: TRBD2
j_gene: TRBJ2-3

CDR3aa: CASSMESRVFF
CDR3nt: TGTGCCAGCAGTATGGAGAGCCGGGTGTTTTTT
v_gene: TRBV28
abundance: .
d_gene: .
j_gene: TRBJ1-4

CDR3aa: CASSQDGQGSMNTEAFF
CDR3nt: TGCGCCAGCAGCCAAGATGGGCAGGGATCCATGAACACTGAAGCTTTCTTT
v_gene: TRBV4-3
abundance: .
d_gene: .
j_gene: TRBJ1-1

CDR3aa: CASSPRSDTTSGANVLTF
CDR3nt: TGTGCCAGCTCACCACGGTCAGATACTACCTCTGGGGCCAACGTCCTGACTTTC
v_gene: TRBV18
abundance: .
d_gene: .
j_gene: TRBJ2-6

CDR3aa: CAWSRDRPRGYTF
CDR3nt: TGTGCCTGGAGCCGGGACAGGCCTCGGGGCTACACCTTC
v_gene: TRBV30
abundance: few
d_gene: TRBD1
j_gene: TRBJ1-2

CDR3aa: CASSYGQGANYGYTF
CDR3nt: TGTGCCAGCAGCTACGGACAGGGGGCCAACTATGGCTACACCTTC
v_gene: TRBV7-2
abundance: .
d_gene: TRBD1
j_gene: TRBJ1-2

CDR3aa: CASTHGTAYEQYF
CDR3nt: TGTGCCAGCACCCATGGGACAGCCTACGAGCAGTACTTC
v_gene: TRBV6-5
abundance: .
d_gene: TRBD1
j_gene: TRBJ2-7

CDR3aa: CASPTGGRVNIQYF
CDR3nt: TGTGCCAGCCCGACAGGGGGCAGAGTAAACATTCAGTACTTC
v_gene: TRBV6-5
abundance: .
d_gene: TRBD1
j_gene: TRBJ2-4

CDR3aa: CASKQGTRNTIYF
CDR3nt: TGTGCCAGCAAACAGGGAACCCGAAACACCATATATTTT
v_gene: TRBV28
abundance: .
d_gene: .
j_gene: TRBJ1-3

CDR3aa: CASSPGQGLSNTIYF
CDR3nt: TGCGCCAGCAGCCCCGGACAGGGACTCTCAAACACCATATATTTT
v_gene: TRBV5-1
abundance: .
d_gene: TRBD1
j_gene: TRBJ1-3

CDR3aa: CASTRAPGAYDEQYF
CDR3nt: TGTGCCAGCACCCGGGCCCCAGGGGCTTACGACGAGCAGTACTTC
v_gene: TRBV27
abundance: .
d_gene: .
j_gene: TRBJ2-7

CDR3aa: CASSRGRGGHTEAFF
CDR3nt: TGTGCCAGCAGCCGGGGGCGGGGAGGGCACACTGAAGCTTTCTTT
v_gene: TRBV5-6
abundance: .
d_gene: .
j_gene: TRBJ1-1

CDR3aa: CSVKNTGELFF
CDR3nt: TGCAGCGTCAAGAACACCGGGGAGCTGTTTTTT
v_gene: TRBV29-1
abundance: .
d_gene: .
j_gene: TRBJ2-2

CDR3aa: CASSLGQAGWELFF
CDR3nt: TGTGCCAGCAGCTTAGGGCAGGCCGGCTGGGAGCTGTTTTTT
v_gene: TRBV11-2
abundance: .
d_gene: .
j_gene: TRBJ2-2